These 20 T cell receptor beta chains were sequenced from one sample in a study of response to subunit inactivated influenza vaccine. TCRdb fed the RT-PCR reads into MiXCR, producing one record per CDR3 protein. The sample lists about 650,000 distinct CDR3 sequences, 11% to 15% seen once, with less than 8.5% in the top ten. The sequencing used PBMCs from blood, collected 14 to 15 days before vaccination. The receptors were gathered from a man aged 50-60 years who received an inactivated influenza vaccine.

V usage is TRBV7-6 and J usage is TRBJ2-5, with D maybe TRBD1 (6 bases). The CDR3 contains 16 residues. CDR1 is SGHVS, CDR2 FNYEAQ, per germline. Between the trimmed V and J ends, which lost 5 bases and 0 bases, there was a span of 16 bases. The DNA of the CDR3 is TGTGCCAGCAGCATGTGGACAGATTTGTACCAAGAGACCCAGTACTTC. Encoded protein: CASSMWTDLYQETQYF. The full variable domain, in which reference TRBV7-6 and TRBJ2-5 provide the parts outside the CDR3, is GAGVSQSPRYKVTKRGQDVALRCDPISGHVSLYWYRQALGQGPEFLTYFNYEAQQDKSGLPNDRFSAERPEGSISTLTIQRTEQRDSAMYRCASSMWTDLYQETQYFGPGTRLLVL.

This clonotype was recorded at least ten times. V and J are TRBV10-3 and TRBJ1-6; unclear D gene. The V and J ends lost 7 bases and 11 bases respectively, with 15 bases between them. Germline CDR1 is ENHRY and CDR2 is SYGVKD. This CDR3 has 13 residues. The CDR3 nucleotides are TGTGCCATCAAGGGTGGTAGGGAGGCACCCCTCCACTTT. It codes for CAIKGGREAPLHF.

V usage is TRBV11-2 and J usage is TRBJ2-1, with a possible D match to TRBD2 (5 bases). V was trimmed by 2 bases and J by 0 bases, leaving 14 bases between them. Per germline, CDR1 SGHAT and CDR2 FQNNGV. The CDR3 contains 17 residues. CDR3 sequence: CASSLYSGRSSYNEQFF. The CDR3 DNA is TGTGCCAGCAGCTTATACTCGGGGAGAAGCTCCTACAATGAGCAGTTCTTC.

CDR3 nucleotides: TGTGCCATCAGTGAACGGTGGGAGACCCAGTACTTC. As protein: CAISERWETQYF. This chain uses TRBV10-3 with TRBJ2-5; D call uncertain. V gave up 3 bases and J gave up 5 bases, with 7 bases separating them. Germline CDR1 is ENHRY and CDR2 is SYGVKD. The CDR3 is 12 residues long.

The V and J genes are TRBV12-3 or TRBV12-4 and TRBJ2-5; D is undetermined. The germline V and J ends were trimmed by 0 bases and 9 bases, with 5 bases remaining between them. This CDR3 is built from 11 residues. The CDR3 spells CASSLAQSQYF. Written as DNA, the CDR3 is TGTGCCAGCAGTTTAGCACAGTCCCAGTACTTC.

This clonotype was picked up a small number of times. This chain joins TRBV4-2 and TRBJ2-5; D uncertain. Germline lookup yields CDR1 LGHNA and CDR2 YNFKEQ. The length of the CDR3 is 15 residues. V was shortened by 0 bases and J by 2 bases, with 10 bases between the two germline ends. CDR3 bases: TGTGCCAGCAGCCAAGAGTGGGCACATCAAGAGACCCAGTACTTC. Its protein product is CASSQEWAHQETQYF.

This chain connects TRBV20-1 to TRBJ2-3; TRBD2 matches 7 bases. Germline assignment: CDR1 DFQATT and CDR2 SNEGSKA (reference sequence). The CDR3 runs 17 residues. V shed 1 base, J shed 0 bases, and the junction held 10 bases outside the gene matches. CDR3 sequence (DNA): TGCAGTGCTAGAGTACTAGCGATACCTCCTAGCACAGATACGCAGTATTTT. Translated: CSARVLAIPPSTDTQYF.

The chain joins TRBV2 to TRBJ2-1; D is ambiguous. The ends were cut back, 3 bases at V and 3 bases at J, with 9 bases in the middle. CDR3 length: 14 amino acids. CDR1 and CDR2 from the germline V gene are SNHLY and FYNNEI. In DNA form, the CDR3 reads TGTGCCAGCAGTGAGGGGTTTCTCTACAATGAGCAGTTCTTC. This translates into CASSEGFLYNEQFF.

In its sample, this clonotype was seen a few times. The V call is TRBV15, the J call TRBJ1-5, with D possibly matching TRBD1 (5 bases). CDR1 is LNHNV and CDR2 is YYDKDF in the germline V gene (reference sequence). The CDR3 is made up of 16 amino acids. V was pared by 4 bases and J by 5 bases, with 18 bases between. The CDR3 DNA reads as TGTGCCACCAGCAACCCGCCGGGACGGGATTATCAGCCCCAGCATTTT. Translated, it gives CATSNPPGRDYQPQHF.

The chain is built from TRBV28 and TRBJ2-3, with 7 bases matching TRBD2. This CDR3 contains 15 residues. Germline V gene sequence: CDR1 MDHEN, CDR2 SYDVKM. V lost 5 bases to trimming and J lost 6 bases; unmatched junction nucleotides: 11. The CDR3 DNA is TGTGCCAGCAGTCTCCGCACGGCGGGAGCGGATACGCAGTATTTT. Protein product: CASSLRTAGADTQYF.

In its sample, this clonotype was seen many times. This chain uses TRBV3-1 with TRBJ2-7, with D maybe TRBD2 (5 bases). Germline CDR1 is LGHDT and CDR2 is YNNKEL (reference sequence). CDR3 length: 14 residues. The V and J ends lost 6 bases and 0 bases respectively, with 12 bases between them. The CDR3 DNA is TGTGCCAGCAGTCACGGACTGACCTCCTACGAGCAGTACTTC. This translates into CASSHGLTSYEQYF.

This clonotype appeared a few times. CDR3 sequence: CASSSRLAGDEQYF. The CDR3 DNA is TGCGCCAGCAGCAGCAGGCTAGCGGGAGACGAGCAGTACTTC. V gene TRBV5-1 combines with J gene TRBJ2-7, with 10 bases fitting TRBD2. The germline V gene has CDR1 SGHRS and CDR2 YFSETQ. This CDR3 has 14 amino acids. The ends lost 4 bases at V and 5 bases at J; junction bases unmatched: 6. The full variable domain, completed using reference TRBV5-1 and TRBJ2-7, is KAGVTQTPRYLIKTRGQQVTLSCSPISGHRSVSWYQQTPGQGLQFLFEYFSETQRNKGNFPGRFSGRQFSNSRSEMNVSTLELGDSALYLCASSSRLAGDEQYFGPGTRLTVT.

This chain uses TRBV7-8 with TRBJ1-1, with D hard to call. Germline lookup yields CDR1 SGHVS and CDR2 FQNEAQ. The CDR3 totals 13 residues. V was cut by 5 bases and J by 1 base, with 8 bases left in between. The chain's CDR3 is CASSPHKNTEAFF. The CDR3 bases are TGTGCCAGCAGCCCCCACAAGAACACTGAAGCTTTCTTT.

This clonotype has at least ten counts. CDR3 residues: CASSYSGTTYEQYF. CDR3 DNA: TGTGCCAGCAGTTACTCCGGGACGACCTACGAGCAGTACTTC. The chain couples TRBV6-5 to TRBJ2-7; D might be TRBD1 or TRBD2, each matching 5 bases. The CDR3 consists of 14 residues. V lost 0 bases to trimming and J lost 2 bases, with 8 bases between them. The germline V gene has CDR1 MNHEY and CDR2 SVGAGI.

This clonotype showed up just a few times. The chain combines TRBV4-2 with TRBJ1-5; D unclear. This CDR3 is 16 amino acids long. Germline CDR1 reads LGHNA; CDR2 reads YNFKEQ. V dropped 0 bases and J dropped 2 bases, with 11 bases sitting between them. CDR3 nucleotides: TGTGCCAGCAGCCAAGATTCAGCCGGGGGCAATCAGCCCCAGCATTTT. Protein product: CASSQDSAGGNQPQHF.

The chain carries TRBV7-9 and TRBJ2-7; D may correspond to TRBD1 or TRBD2 (5 bases each). CDR1 is SEHNR and CDR2 is FQNEAQ in the germline V gene (reference sequence). This CDR3 contains 15 residues. V was cut by 5 bases and J by 5 bases, with 19 bases left in between. As DNA, the CDR3 is TGTGCCAGCAGCCCTTGGTACCGGGGACGTGACGAGCAGTACTTC. Its translation: CASSPWYRGRDEQYF.

The chain combines TRBV6-1 with TRBJ2-1; 14 bases match TRBD2. This CDR3 comprises 13 residues. CDR1 is MNHNS and CDR2 is SASEGT in the germline V gene. The J segment lost 12 bases and the V segment lost 9 bases, leaving 7 bases of the junction unmatched. The CDR3 loop reads CASRLAGGDRQFF. CDR3 nucleotide sequence: TGTGCCAGTCGACTAGCGGGAGGGGATAGGCAGTTCTTC.

The rearrangement uses TRBV10-3 and TRBJ2-5, with TRBD1 matching 7 bases. V trimming: 4 bases; J trimming: 3 bases; junction bases outside the gene matches: 2. The CDR3 has 13 residues. Looked up from germline, CDR1 is ENHRY and CDR2 is SYGVKD. The CDR3: CAISGGQKETQYF. CDR3 sequence (DNA): TGTGCCATCAGTGGGGGACAGAAAGAGACCCAGTACTTC.

This clonotype was counted a few times. J is TRBJ2-2 and V is TRBV12-3 or TRBV12-4, with TRBD1 identical over 8 bases. Trimming at V came to 6 bases and at J to 1 base, leaving 4 bases not matched to a gene. The length of the CDR3 is 15 residues. This CDR3 is CASSRDRQNTGELFF. CDR3 DNA: TGTGCCAGCAGCAGGGACAGGCAGAACACCGGGGAGCTGTTTTTT.

The V gene is TRBV6-5, the J gene TRBJ2-7; D may be TRBD2 (6 bases). There are 15 residues in the CDR3. V was shortened by 0 bases and J by 4 bases, with 13 bases between the two germline ends. Germline values: CDR1 MNHEY, CDR2 SVGAGI. The CDR3 DNA follows: TGTGCCAGCAGTTACTCGAATAGCGGATATTACGAGCAGTACTTC. Its protein product is CASSYSNSGYYEQYF.